One and the same sample provided the 15 T cell receptor beta chains below, sequenced in a study of graft-versus-host responses after intestinal transplantation. TCRdb's copy holds only in-frame clones and misses some; the assay was immunoSEQ multiplex PCR. This sample carries over 100,000 clones, 93% of them seen once, and the ten largest clones take more than 0.9%. Their antigens remain unidentified. Here the sequenced sample was unstimulated CD8+ T cells sorted from spleen or lymph node cells, taken before transplant. These receptor sequences come from a human donor who was the organ donor for an intestinal transplant.

The chain couples TRBV6-6 to TRBJ1-4; tentative D call: TRBD1 (5 bases). V was cut by 0 bases and J by 7 bases, with 9 bases left in between. This CDR3 is 14 amino acids long. Germline CDR1 reads MNHNY; CDR2 reads SVGAGI (reference sequence). The CDR3 DNA is TGTGCCAGCAGTTACTCGGGACCGCTTGAAAAACTGTTTTTT. It translates to CASSYSGPLEKLFF.

This clone appeared a single time. This sequence joins TRBV7-9 and TRBJ2-7, with 8 nucleotides matching TRBD1. Germline CDR1 is SEHNR and CDR2 is FQNEAQ (reference sequence). The V segment lost 4 bases and the J segment 5 bases; nucleotides outside the gene matches: 10. The CDR3 totals 15 residues. The CDR3 protein is CASSWTGTGLNEQYF. DNA of the CDR3: TGTGCCAGCAGCTGGACCGGGACAGGACTCAACGAGCAGTACTTC. Using reference TRBV7-9 and TRBJ2-7 for the parts outside the CDR3, the full variable domain is DTGVSQNPRHKITKRGQNVTFRCDPISEHNRLYWYRQTLGQGPEFLTYFQNEAQLEKSRLLSDRFSAERPKGSFSTLEIQRTEQGDSAMYLCASSWTGTGLNEQYFGPGTRLTVT.

The chain couples TRBV10-3 to TRBJ2-3; 7 bases agree with TRBD2. V was pared by 7 bases and J by 4 bases, with 5 bases of the junction left unmatched. Germline V gene lookup returns CDR1 ENHRY and CDR2 SYGVKD. The CDR3 has 13 residues. CDR3 region: CAIKREGPDTQYF. For the CDR3, the DNA is TGTGCCATCAAGCGGGAAGGCCCAGATACGCAGTATTTT.

This chain links TRBV4-1 with TRBJ2-3; 7 nucleotides align to TRBD2. Germline assignment: CDR1 MGHRA and CDR2 YSYEKL. The CDR3 covers 15 residues. Trimming took 0 bases from V and 4 from J; bases not matched to a gene: 4. The CDR3 DNA reads TGCGCCAGCAGCCAAGAAGGGAGGGAGGCAGATACGCAGTATTTT. It specifies CASSQEGREADTQYF.

This clone has only one observation. The chain carries TRBV7-8 and TRBJ1-4, with D uncertain. Deletions cut 5 bases from V and 8 bases from J, with 12 bases between. The CDR3 is 13 amino acids. Germline CDR1 and CDR2: SGHVS and FQNEAQ. In DNA, the CDR3 is TGTGCCAGCAGCACAAGGCAGCCGGAAAAACTGTTTTTT. It translates to CASSTRQPEKLFF.

This chain uses TRBV28 with TRBJ2-1; TRBD2 matches 10 bases. Germline lookup yields CDR1 MDHEN and CDR2 SYDVKM. The ends lost 5 bases at V and 7 bases at J; junction bases unmatched: 8. The CDR3 is 15 amino acids. The CDR3 reads CASSLLAGDGNEQFF. The CDR3, as DNA: TGTGCCAGCAGTCTTCTAGCGGGAGACGGGAATGAGCAGTTCTTC. Using reference TRBV28 and TRBJ2-1 for the parts outside the CDR3, the full variable domain is DVKVTQSSRYLVKRTGEKVFLECVQDMDHENMFWYRQDPGLGLRLIYFSYDVKMKEKGDIPEGYSVSREKKERFSLILESASTNQTSMYLCASSLLAGDGNEQFFGPGTRLTVL.

The chain is built from TRBV14 and TRBJ2-1; 10 bases agree with TRBD2. The length of the CDR3 is 15 residues. Germline V CDR1 and CDR2: SGHDN, FVKESK. Trimming at V came to 0 bases and at J to 6 bases, leaving 2 bases not matched to a gene. In DNA form, the CDR3 reads TGTGCCAGCAGCCAAGACCTAGCGGGAGTCAATGAGCAGTTCTTC. Its protein product is CASSQDLAGVNEQFF.

The rearrangement joins TRBV4-1 to TRBJ1-2, with D uncertain. The CDR3 runs to 15 residues. Germline loops: CDR1 MGHRA, CDR2 YSYEKL. The V and J ends lost 0 bases and 4 bases respectively, with 12 bases between them. Here the CDR3 reads CASSQDLSNGYGYTF. CDR3 DNA sequence: TGCGCCAGCAGCCAAGATCTGAGTAATGGCTATGGCTACACCTTC.

In its sample, this clone was seen a few times. V gene TRBV2 combines with J gene TRBJ2-1; 10 bases line up with TRBD2. The V segment lost 4 bases and the J segment 3 bases; nucleotides outside the gene matches: 0. The CDR3 contains 14 residues. Germline CDR1 reads SNHLY; CDR2 reads FYNNEI. This CDR3 is CASSGTSGYNEQFF. For the CDR3, the DNA is TGTGCCAGCAGTGGGACTAGCGGCTACAATGAGCAGTTCTTC.

This clone has only one observation. The chain couples TRBV27 to TRBJ2-1; TRBD2 matches 10 bases. In germline, CDR1 is MNHEY, CDR2 SMNVEV (reference sequence). V shed 5 bases and J 8 bases; nucleotides not matched to a gene: 12. The CDR3 is 16 residues long. The CDR3 spells CASSAIGLAGVYEQFF. The DNA for the CDR3 is TGTGCCAGCAGTGCAATTGGGCTAGCGGGAGTCTATGAGCAGTTCTTC.

The V call is TRBV5-6, the J call TRBJ1-1, with unresolved D. This CDR3 has 13 residues. Per the germline V gene, CDR1 is SGHDT and CDR2 is YYEEEE. The ends were cut back, 2 bases at V and 5 bases at J, with 10 bases in the middle. CDR3 nucleotides: TGTGCCAGCAGCTTAGGTGGGCCAACTGAAGCTTTCTTT. It translates to CASSLGGPTEAFF.

The gene calls are TRBV19 and TRBJ1-1; D gene uncertain. This CDR3 comprises 14 residues. Trimming pared 5 bases from V and 2 bases from J, leaving 12 bases between. CDR1 is LNHDA and CDR2 is SQIVND in the germline V gene (reference sequence). The CDR3 reads CASSWSGPNTEAFF. CDR3 DNA: TGTGCCAGTAGTTGGTCGGGTCCTAACACTGAAGCTTTCTTT.

V and J are TRBV19 and TRBJ2-1, with TRBD2 matching 10 bases. The CDR3 has 16 amino acids. Germline V CDR1 and CDR2: LNHDA, SQIVND (reference sequence). V lost 0 bases and J lost 5; bases outside the gene matches: 4. The CDR3 coding sequence is TGTGCCAGTAGTATAGATCTAGCGGGAGAGAACAATGAGCAGTTCTTC. Translating gives CASSIDLAGENNEQFF. Supplemented by reference TRBV19 and TRBJ2-1, the full variable domain reads DGGITQSPKYLFRKEGQNVTLSCEQNLNHDAMYWYRQDPGQGLRLIYYSQIVNDFQKGDIAEGYSVSREKKESFPLTVTSAQKNPTAFYLCASSIDLAGENNEQFFGPGTRLTVL.

The gene calls are TRBV4-1 and TRBJ1-1; D not certain. Deletions cut 0 bases from V and 4 bases from J, with 12 bases between. Germline CDR1 is MGHRA and CDR2 is YSYEKL. The CDR3 is 15 residues long. The CDR3 DNA is TGCGCCAGCAGCCAAGATTTTTGGGCCGGCACTGAAGCTTTCTTT. Translating it yields CASSQDFWAGTEAFF.

The CDR3 region has the DNA TGTGCCATCAGTGAGTTAGGGACAGCTTCCTACGAGCAGTACTTC. Encoded protein: CAISELGTASYEQYF. The rearrangement joins TRBV10-3 to TRBJ2-7; 7 positions match TRBD1. In germline, CDR1 is ENHRY, CDR2 SYGVKD. The CDR3 consists of 15 residues. Germline trimming cut 1 base from V and 1 base from J; bases unmatched to any gene: 4.